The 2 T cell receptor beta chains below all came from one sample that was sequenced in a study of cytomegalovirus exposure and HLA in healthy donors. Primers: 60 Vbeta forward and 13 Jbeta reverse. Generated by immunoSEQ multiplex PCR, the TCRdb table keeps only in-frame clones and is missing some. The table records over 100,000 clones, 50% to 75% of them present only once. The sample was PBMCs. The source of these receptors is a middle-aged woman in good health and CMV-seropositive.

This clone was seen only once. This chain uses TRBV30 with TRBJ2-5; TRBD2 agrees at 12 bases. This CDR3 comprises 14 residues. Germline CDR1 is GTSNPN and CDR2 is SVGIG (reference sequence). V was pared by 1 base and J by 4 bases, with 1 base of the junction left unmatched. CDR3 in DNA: TGTGCCTGGAGTGCGACTAGCGGGGGAGAGACCCAGTACTTC. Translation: CAWSATSGGETQYF.

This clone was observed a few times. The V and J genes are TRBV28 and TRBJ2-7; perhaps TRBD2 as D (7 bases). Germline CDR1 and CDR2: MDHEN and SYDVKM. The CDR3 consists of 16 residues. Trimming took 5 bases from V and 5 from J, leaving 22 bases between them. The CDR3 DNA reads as TGTGCCAGCAGTCTTCCTTGGGGGCGGGAGATCGACGAGCAGTACTTC. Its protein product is CASSLPWGREIDEQYF.